One sample yielded the 32 T cell receptor beta chains listed below, sequenced in a study of HIV-infected patients and healthy controls (TCRdb year 2014). The library was obtained by 5' RACE. Sequencing was carried out with an Illumina MiSeq. Using SuperScript III with primers targeting the alpha and beta constant regions, approximately 500 ng of RNA was reverse transcribed. Separate alpha and beta chain libraries were made by chain-specific third strand synthesis with multiplexing indices. TCRdb applied fastp at Q25 and MiXCR to the public reads, then kept only in-frame beta chains. Identical CDR3 proteins give one entry, which carries the most common genes and DNA. Present in this sample are 17,000 or so distinct CDR3 sequences, 5.5% of which were seen just once. Under 2.5% of the sample lies in the top ten. Whole blood was used without fractionating the cells, so the repertoire represented all peripheral T cells without sorting.

Sequencing was performed on blood. These receptors were taken from an adult in good health.

Ten or more counts support this clonotype. CDR3 DNA: TGTGCCAGCAACGGATTGGGGGCTGTTACAGATACGCAGTATTTT. It codes for CASNGLGAVTDTQYF. The chain couples TRBV12-3 or TRBV12-4 to TRBJ2-3; possible D gene TRBD1, 6 bases. This CDR3 spans 15 amino acids. V lost 7 bases to trimming and J lost 3 bases, with 17 bases between them.

In its sample, this clonotype was seen many times. The gene calls are TRBV4-1 and TRBJ2-7; D is undetermined. Germline lookup yields CDR1 MGHRA and CDR2 YSYEKL. The CDR3 spans 13 residues. Trimming left V 9 bases short and J 1 base short, with 13 bases between. The CDR3 sequence: CASSSAPSYEQYF. The CDR3 DNA is TGCGCCAGTTCCAGCGCGCCGTCCTACGAGCAGTACTTC.

Many counts were recorded for this clonotype. This sequence joins TRBV10-3 and TRBJ1-5; no clear D. This CDR3 is built from 17 residues. V lost 0 bases, J lost 0 bases, and 12 bases lay in between. CDR1 is ENHRY, CDR2 SYGVKD, per germline. CDR3 coding DNA: TGTGCCATCAGTGAGTCCCCAGGATCCTATAGCAATCAGCCCCAGCATTTT. Protein: CAISESPGSYSNQPQHF.

This clonotype is deemed medium-sized. One end of the junction varies from germline; a read error may be responsible. The rearrangement joins TRBV7-7 to TRBJ2-1; D may correspond to TRBD1 or TRBD2 (5 bases each). CDR3 length: 17 residues. Germline V lookup: CDR1 SSHAT, CDR2 FNYEAQ (reference sequence). CDR3 amino acids: CASSLEGEQQFVNEQFF. DNA of the CDR3: TGTGCTAGCAGCTTAGAAGGGGAGCAGCAATTCGTTAATGAGCAGTTCTTC.

This clonotype was observed at least ten times. The chain employs TRBV2 and TRBJ1-5; unclear D gene. V lost 5 bases and J lost 1, with 9 bases in between. The CDR3 loop spans 14 amino acids. CDR1 is SNHLY, CDR2 FYNNEI, per germline. This CDR3 reads CASSRSESNQPQHF. For the CDR3, the DNA is TGTGCCAGCAGTCGGTCAGAGAGCAATCAGCCCCAGCATTTT.

In its sample, this clonotype was seen many times. This chain links TRBV5-4 with TRBJ2-7, with 11 bases fitting TRBD1. Germline lookup yields CDR1 SGHNT and CDR2 YYREEE (reference sequence). This CDR3 has 16 residues. The ends lost 4 bases at V and 3 bases at J; junction bases unmatched: 9. CDR3 in amino acids: CASSRKGGTGGYEQYF. In DNA, the CDR3 is TGTGCCAGCAGCCGGAAGGGCGGGACAGGGGGCTACGAGCAGTACTTC. Full variable domain (rest looked up from reference TRBV5-4 and TRBJ2-7): ETGVTQSPTHLIKTRGQQVTLRCSSQSGHNTVSWYQQALGQGPQFIFQYYREEENGRGNFPPRFSGLQFPNYSSELNVNALELDDSALYLCASSRKGGTGGYEQYFGPGTRLTVT.

In this sample, this clonotype turned up many times. The V and J genes are TRBV4-1 and TRBJ2-7; TRBD2 might be the D (5 bases). V was shortened by 4 bases and J by 2 bases, with 12 bases between the two germline ends. Germline V gives CDR1 MGHRA, CDR2 YSYEKL. The CDR3 is 14 amino acids. The CDR3 DNA sequence: TGCGCCAGCAGCCGTACCCCGGGGACCTACGAGCAGTACTTC. This translates into CASSRTPGTYEQYF.

This clonotype was observed at least ten times. This chain connects TRBV5-1 to TRBJ2-5; 8 bases line up with TRBD1. The CDR3 has 13 residues. Germline V gene data show CDR1 as SGHRS and CDR2 as YFSETQ. Trimming took 4 bases from V and 4 from J; bases not matched to a gene: 3. The CDR3: CASSGQGLETQYF. CDR3 nucleotides: TGCGCCAGCAGCGGACAGGGTCTAGAGACCCAGTACTTC.

V is TRBV18 and J is TRBJ1-5, with D tentatively TRBD1 (5 bases). CDR3 length: 15 residues. Per the germline V gene, CDR1 is KGHSH and CDR2 is LQKENI. V was pared by 3 bases and J by 6 bases, with 15 bases between. The CDR3 DNA sequence: TGTGCCAGCTCACCGGGGCAGGGAACCACTCAGCCCCAGCATTTT. Translation: CASSPGQGTTQPQHF.

At least ten counts were recorded for this clonotype. The chain couples TRBV4-2 to TRBJ2-4; 8 nucleotides match TRBD1. This CDR3 has 20 amino acids. The ends lost 0 bases at V and 0 bases at J; junction bases unmatched: 13. Germline-derived CDR1 and CDR2 are LGHNA and YNFKEQ. The CDR3 is CASSQEKGDRIFLAKNIQYF. For the CDR3, the DNA is TGTGCCAGCAGCCAAGAGAAGGGGGACAGGATATTTTTAGCCAAAAACATTCAGTACTTC.

Ten or more counts support this clonotype. The gene calls are TRBV5-4 and TRBJ1-3; D might be TRBD1 (5 bases). Trimming removed 3 bases at V and 0 bases at J, with 13 bases between. This CDR3 has 16 amino acids. Germline V gene sequence: CDR1 SGHNT, CDR2 YYREEE (reference sequence). CDR3 bases: TGTGCCAGCAGCTCGGGACGGACTCGCTCTGGAAACACCATATATTTT. It specifies CASSSGRTRSGNTIYF.

This clonotype was picked up many times. The gene calls are TRBV5-1 and TRBJ2-7; TRBD1 agrees at 10 bases. The CDR3 totals 15 residues. CDR1 and CDR2 (germline): SGHRS, YFSETQ. With 4 bases clipped from V and 3 bases from J, the junction kept 7 bases outside the gene matches. This chain's CDR3 is CASSAGTGVSYEQYF. The CDR3 nucleotides are TGCGCCAGCAGCGCGGGGACAGGGGTTAGCTACGAGCAGTACTTC.

This clonotype was detected ten times or more. V gene TRBV12-3 or TRBV12-4 combines with J gene TRBJ1-5; D call uncertain. This CDR3 contains 15 residues. V shed 1 base and J shed 9 bases, with 16 bases lying between them. CDR3 residues: CASSLDRSSWGPQHF. CDR3 nucleotides: TGTGCCAGCAGTTTAGACCGATCCTCCTGGGGGCCCCAGCATTTT.

By frequency in the sample, this clonotype is medium-sized. The chain joins TRBV2 to TRBJ2-4, with D perhaps assigned TRBD1 or TRBD2 (6 bases each). This CDR3 region has 15 residues. Germline V lookup: CDR1 SNHLY, CDR2 FYNNEI. The ends were cut back, 2 bases at V and 3 bases at J, with 11 bases in the middle. The CDR3 DNA follows: TGTGCCAGCAGTGAAAGGGGGGCCGGCAAAAACATTCAGTACTTC. As protein: CASSERGAGKNIQYF.

This clonotype was seen at least ten times. The chain couples TRBV6-5 to TRBJ2-3; 7 bases map to TRBD1. CDR3 length: 13 residues. Germline-derived CDR1 and CDR2 are MNHEY and SVGAGI. V gave up 8 bases and J gave up 7 bases; unmatched junction bases: 9. DNA of the CDR3: TGTGCCAGCCTGGACAGGTCAAGAAATACGCAGTATTTT. Translation gives CASLDRSRNTQYF.

There are many counts of this clonotype. J is TRBJ2-3 and V is TRBV6-2 or TRBV6-3; 7 bases fit TRBD1. J lost 1 base, V lost 7 bases, and 8 bases had no gene match. Germline V gene lookup returns CDR1 MNHEY and CDR2 SVGEGT. This CDR3 has 15 residues. The CDR3 DNA sequence: TGTGCCAGCAAGCACAGGACAGGTCGCACAGATACGCAGTATTTT. This encodes CASKHRTGRTDTQYF.

Relative to its sample, this clonotype is medium-sized. J is TRBJ2-3 and V is TRBV4-2; D may correspond to TRBD1 or TRBD2 (5 bases each). V dropped 4 bases and J dropped 0 bases, with 14 bases sitting between them. Germline CDR1 and CDR2: LGHNA and YNFKEQ. The CDR3 is made up of 16 amino acids. CDR3 nucleotide sequence: TGTGCCAGCAGCCTCGTAGGGACCGAAAGCACAGATACGCAGTATTTT. Its protein product is CASSLVGTESTDTQYF.

In its sample, this clonotype is medium-sized. CDR3 region: CARRSQPQHF. Written as DNA, the CDR3 is TGTGCCAGACGGAGCCAGCCCCAGCATTTT. The chain links TRBV12-1 to TRBJ1-5. TRBV12-1 is termed a pseudogene. The CDR3 runs 10 residues.

Ten or more counts support this clonotype. The V gene is TRBV5-4, the J gene TRBJ2-5; D gene ambiguous. The V gene lost 1 base and the J gene lost 2 bases, with 9 bases spanning the gap. This CDR3 region has 14 residues. CDR1 is SGHNT, CDR2 YYREEE, per germline (reference sequence). This chain's CDR3 is CASSLLNAQETQYF. CDR3 nucleotide sequence: TGTGCCAGCAGCTTGTTAAATGCTCAAGAGACCCAGTACTTC.

In its sample, this clonotype was seen many times. The chain is built from TRBV20-1 and TRBJ1-6; possibly TRBD1 for D (5 bases). The V gene's germline CDR1 is DFQATT and CDR2 SNEGSKA (reference sequence). The ends were cut back, 0 bases at V and 0 bases at J, with 18 bases in the middle. CDR3 size: 19 residues. For the CDR3, the DNA is TGCAGTGCTAGAGATCCTGGACAAGGCCTTAGCTCCTATAATTCACCCCTCCACTTT. This encodes CSARDPGQGLSSYNSPLHF.

The table lists this clonotype with many counts. The gene calls are TRBV11-1 and TRBJ1-1; possibly TRBD1 for D (6 bases). The CDR3 length is 14 residues. The ends were cut back, 3 bases at V and 5 bases at J, with 13 bases in the middle. CDR1 SGHAT and CDR2 FQDESV come from the germline V gene (reference sequence). This CDR3 is CASSLGSGVTEAFF. CDR3 nucleotides: TGTGCCAGCAGCTTGGGGTCAGGGGTAACTGAAGCTTTCTTT.

Sample share makes this clonotype medium-sized. This chain links TRBV29-1 with TRBJ2-3; no firm D call. Germline CDR1 and CDR2: SQVTM and ANQGSEA. V was clipped by 0 bases and J by 3 bases, with 19 bases between them. This CDR3 is built from 17 residues. The CDR3 nucleotides read TGCAGCGTTGAAGACCTAGGCAGTGGGTGGCGGACAGATACGCAGTATTTT. As protein: CSVEDLGSGWRTDTQYF.

At least ten counts were recorded for this clonotype. The chain links TRBV19 to TRBJ2-3; D is possibly TRBD1 or TRBD2 (6 bases each). The germline CDR1 and CDR2 sequences are LNHDA and SQIVND (reference sequence). The CDR3 runs to 14 residues. V shed 9 bases and J shed 6 bases, with 19 bases lying between them. The CDR3 region has the DNA TGTGCCAGCACCCCCCGGGGGCACGCGGATACGCAGTATTTT. Translated: CASTPRGHADTQYF.

This clonotype was counted at least ten times. The chain carries TRBV5-1 and TRBJ2-4; D remains ambiguous. Germline CDR1 SGHRS, CDR2 YFSETQ. The ends were cut back, 1 base at V and 0 bases at J, with 11 bases in the middle. The CDR3 is 16 amino acids. CDR3: CASSLSQLLAKNIQYF. CDR3 DNA sequence: TGCGCCAGCAGCTTGAGCCAGCTCCTAGCCAAAAACATTCAGTACTTC.

This clonotype came up many times. A junction boundary mismatches the germline segment, possibly from a read error. The chain links TRBV9 to TRBJ2-5, with 9 positions matching TRBD2. Germline CDR1 reads SGDLS; CDR2 reads YYNGEE. The CDR3 extends over 14 amino acids. This CDR3 is CASIPRSSIAGASF. The CDR3 DNA is TGTGCCAGCATCCCCAGGAGCTCTATAGCGGGGGCTTCTTTC.

The sample holds a few counts of this clonotype. The gene calls are TRBV6-2 or TRBV6-3 and TRBJ2-6; D ambiguous. Deletions cut 0 bases from V and 3 bases from J, with 6 bases between. This CDR3 is built from 15 residues. CDR1 and CDR2 (germline): MNHEY, SVGEGT. The CDR3 bases are TGTGCCAGCAGTTACTCGCGTGATGGGGCCAACGTCCTGACTTTC. It translates to CASSYSRDGANVLTF.

This clonotype came up many times. The chain uses TRBV28 and TRBJ1-1, with D uncertain. Between the trimmed V and J ends, which lost 3 bases and 2 bases, there was a span of 10 bases. The CDR3 length is 14 residues. CDR1 is MDHEN, CDR2 SYDVKM, per germline. CDR3 sequence reads: CASSLDHLNTEAFF. The DNA for the CDR3 is TGTGCCAGCAGTTTGGACCATCTAAACACTGAAGCTTTCTTT.

At least ten counts were recorded for this clonotype. This chain joins TRBV3-1 and TRBJ2-5; D gene uncertain. V dropped 2 bases and J dropped 1 base, with 17 bases sitting between them. Germline CDR1 LGHDT, CDR2 YNNKEL (reference sequence). This CDR3 comprises 17 residues. CDR3 region: CASSQKLPTAIQETQYF. In DNA, the CDR3 is TGTGCCAGCAGCCAAAAGCTTCCAACAGCGATCCAAGAGACCCAGTACTTC.

The table lists this clonotype with a few counts. V and J are TRBV5-4 and TRBJ1-4, with D hard to call. CDR3 size: 16 residues. V was trimmed by 4 bases and J by 0 bases, leaving 13 bases between them. Germline lookup yields CDR1 SGHNT and CDR2 YYREEE (reference sequence). In nucleotides, the CDR3 is TGTGCCAGCAGCATGACCGCCGACGCAACTAATGAAAAACTGTTTTTT. As protein: CASSMTADATNEKLFF. Combining the CDR3 with reference TRBV5-4 and TRBJ1-4 gives the whole variable domain ETGVTQSPTHLIKTRGQQVTLRCSSQSGHNTVSWYQQALGQGPQFIFQYYREEENGRGNFPPRFSGLQFPNYSSELNVNALELDDSALYLCASSMTADATNEKLFFGSGTQLSVL.

This clonotype was counted ten times or more. The gene calls are TRBV20-1 and TRBJ2-4; TRBD2 matches 10 bases. This CDR3 is 19 amino acids long. The V gene's germline CDR1 is DFQATT and CDR2 SNEGSKA (reference sequence). Trimming took 5 bases from V and 5 from J; bases not matched to a gene: 21. The CDR3 spells CSAAASIAGGPRGQNIQYF. The CDR3 bases are TGCAGTGCTGCAGCCAGTATAGCGGGGGGCCCGCGGGGCCAAAACATTCAGTACTTC.

There are many counts of this clonotype. V and J are TRBV18 and TRBJ1-5, with unresolved D. This CDR3 region has 15 residues. V was pared by 1 base and J by 9 bases, with 16 bases between. CDR1 KGHSH and CDR2 LQKENI come from the germline V gene. DNA for the CDR3: TGTGCCAGCTCACCACTCCCCGTGGCCGATGGGCCCCAGCATTTT. Amino acids: CASSPLPVADGPQHF.

This clonotype was counted ten times or more. The rearrangement links TRBV5-4 to TRBJ2-1, with 16 bases fitting TRBD2. This CDR3 has 18 amino acids. The germline gives CDR1 SGHNT, CDR2 YYREEE (reference sequence). The V and J ends lost 3 bases and 7 bases, in that order; junction bases with no gene match: 10. The CDR3 region has the DNA TGTGCCAGCAGCTCCGGGACTAGCGGGGGGGCCGTCAGAAATGAGCAGTTCTTC. Translating gives CASSSGTSGGAVRNEQFF.